Here is one T cell receptor beta chain with its context. The CDR3 has 15 amino acids. Germline V CDR1 and CDR2: SGHVS, FQNEAQ. The ends were cut back, 7 bases at V and 4 bases at J, with 19 bases in the middle. Primers used in a second PCR of roughly 6 to 11 cycles were a sample-barcoded 5' primer and a J-beta primer mix. TCRdb redid the calling of the 5' RACE reads with MiXCR, one entry per CDR3 protein. The sample has about 930,000 distinct CDR3 sequences; almost 30% are singletons. The data were taken from a study of blood T cells in healthy people across ages. The sample was also linked to a second study, of T cells of mothers and their children. That study reports: cDNA was synthesized from all extracted RNA at about 1.6 ug per reaction. Each mother gave over 9 million TCR beta CDR3 reads; each child, roughly 3 million. The study found thymic selection shapes TCR recombination output similarly in related and unrelated pairs.

The receptor was derived from a woman aged 40 to 49 in good health. Material: blood. The chain is built from TRBV7-8 and TRBJ1-1, with D possibly TRBD1 on 6 matching bases. This CDR3 is CASTRAGGSGTEAFF. The CDR3 coding sequence is TGTGCCAGCACCCGGGCCGGGGGCTCTGGCACTGAAGCTTTCTTT.